Sequencing of this TCR beta chain was carried out in a study of cytomegalovirus exposure and HLA in healthy donors. Study outcomes and limitations: In an earlier analysis, most TCR beta V segments were productive about 87% or about 30% of the time. In a later analysis, a missense DCLRE1C variant was linked to TCR beta V- and J-gene trimming. Among TCR sequences, most were rare, though some public TCRs appeared in many donors.

PCR involved 60 Vbeta and 13 Jbeta primers. TCRdb keeps only in-frame clones here, not all; method: immunoSEQ multiplex PCR. The repertoire includes 150,000 to 200,000 clones, 75% to 85% of them detected once, and around 1.6% sits in the top ten. Germline V gives CDR1 LNHDA, CDR2 SQIVND (reference sequence). V shed 6 bases and J 1 base; nucleotides not matched to a gene: 11. There are 16 residues in the CDR3. Healthy bone marrow donors made up the donor group. In regard to this clone: Antigen: not known.

This TCR derives from a woman aged 45 to 65 in good health and CMV-seronegative. The chain has TRBV19 and TRBJ1-1, with 7 bases identical to TRBD1. The source material was PBMCs. CDR3 in amino acids: CASSHPRGAQNTEAFF. Here the CDR3 DNA reads TGTGCCAGTAGCCATCCCAGGGGGGCGCAGAACACTGAAGCTTTCTTT.